These 5 T cell receptor beta chains were all obtained from the same sample, sequenced in a study of shared clonotypes between healthy human individuals. Profiling relied on immunoSEQ multiplex PCR, and the TCRdb table lists in-frame clones only, not all of them. The sample includes a few million clones, about 94% of them seen just once. CD45RO-negative, CCR7-positively selected cells formed the naive CD8 fraction, excluding terminally differentiated effector memory CD45RA+ cells. Sequences were obtained from naive CD8+ T cells from PBMCs. All receptors derive from a man aged 18 to 29 in good health. Some clones in this sample may be carry-over from other donors' samples.

On this clone: This sample includes further DNA sequences coding for the same CDR3. The V call is TRBV4-1, the J call TRBJ2-7; the match to TRBD1 covers 8 bases. The CDR3 is 15 amino acids. Germline V lookup: CDR1 MGHRA, CDR2 YSYEKL. The V segment lost 1 base and the J segment 4 bases; nucleotides outside the gene matches: 6. The CDR3: CASSQVPGGEYEQYF. CDR3 DNA sequence: TGCGCCAGCAGCCAAGTGCCAGGGGGCGAGTACGAGCAGTACTTC.

The J gene is TRBJ2-3, the V gene TRBV19, with D possibly being TRBD1 or TRBD2 (6 bases each). V was trimmed by 2 bases and J by 6 bases, leaving 12 bases between them. The CDR3 has 14 amino acids. Germline V gives CDR1 LNHDA, CDR2 SQIVND (reference sequence). In nucleotides, the CDR3 is TGTGCCAGTAGTATACCCGGGGGCTGGGATACGCAGTATTTT. Residues: CASSIPGGWDTQYF.

The V call is TRBV5-1, the J call TRBJ2-7; a possible D gene is TRBD2 (5 bases). CDR1 is SGHRS and CDR2 is YFSETQ in the germline V gene. The CDR3 contains 13 residues. Trimming took off 4 bases at V and 5 bases at J, with 13 bases between the two ends. CDR3 loop: CASSTAVLDEQYF. In DNA, the CDR3 is TGCGCCAGCAGCACAGCGGTTCTCGACGAGCAGTACTTC.

This chain uses TRBV25-1 with TRBJ2-5; TRBD1 matches 9 bases. This CDR3 has 13 amino acids. Germline V CDR1 and CDR2: MGHDK, SYGVNS. J was trimmed by 6 bases and V by 8 bases; bases with no gene match: 7. The CDR3 region has the DNA TGTGCCAGCGCAACAGGGGGCTCTCAGACCCAGTACTTC. Protein product: CASATGGSQTQYF. The whole variable domain, filled in from reference TRBV25-1 and TRBJ2-5, reads EADIYQTPRYLVIGTGKKITLECSQTMGHDKMYWYQQDPGMELHLIHYSYGVNSTEKGDLSSESTVSRIRTEHFPLTLESARPSHTSQYLCASATGGSQTQYFGPGTRLLVL.

This chain connects TRBV21-1 to TRBJ2-3; the D segment call TRBD2 is taken from the table without a DNA check. TRBV21-1 corresponds to a pseudogene. This CDR3 is built from 10 residues. The CDR3 protein is CASYTDTQYF. DNA of the CDR3: TGTGCCAGCTACACAGATACGCAGTATTTT.